This is a list of T cell receptor beta chains from one sample in a study of OX40 agonist ivuxolimab in advanced cancers. Measured with immunoSEQ multiplex PCR; TCRdb has only the in-frame clones, and not every one. Among about 40,000 clones, about 91% were seen once, and the ten largest hold around a quarter. Here the sequenced sample was CD4+ or CD8+ T cells sorted from blood, taken in a trial of the OX40 agonist ivuxolimab. These receptors were taken from an adult with an advanced solid tumor such as melanoma, head and neck, liver or kidney cancer. Both conserved end residues are part of each CDR3. The D gene is left open where the match is weak. Clone size, where shown, is once, few, many, or a class for clones that have expanded.

J gene,V gene,clone size,D gene,CDR3 length,CDR3 DNA,CDR3 protein
TRBJ2-7,TRBV7-9,few,TRBD1,17,TGTGCCAGCAGCTTATCCGGGCCGGACAGGGGAACCTACGAGCAGTACTTC,CASSLSGPDRGTYEQYF
TRBJ2-1,TRBV7-7,NA,TRBD2,15,TGTGCTAGCAGCCGAACTAGCGGGATATTCAATGAGCAGTTCTTC,CASSRTSGIFNEQFF
TRBJ2-7,TRBV7-9,NA,NA,14,TGTGCCAGCAGCTTAGTAGGGTCCCTCGGCGAGCAGTACTTC,CASSLVGSLGEQYF
TRBJ2-1,TRBV9,NA,TRBD2,16,TGTGCCAGCAGCGTAGAGGTAGCGGGAGGGAACAATGAGCAGTTCTTC,CASSVEVAGGNNEQFF
TRBJ1-1,TRBV10-3,NA,TRBD1,14,TGTGCCATCAACGAACAGGGGGCGAGGACTGAAGCTTTCTTT,CAINEQGARTEAFF
TRBJ2-3,TRBV7-6,NA,NA,13,TGTGCCAGCAGCTTATTCACTACAGATACGCAGTATTTT,CASSLFTTDTQYF
TRBJ2-3,TRBV30,NA,NA,13,TGTGCCTGGAGTGTATGGGTCAGGGATACGCAGTATTTT,CAWSVWVRDTQYF
TRBJ2-7,TRBV6-6,NA,NA,14,TGTGCCAGCAGTTACGTATCGGTGTCGGAGGAGCAGTACTTC,CASSYVSVSEEQYF
TRBJ2-1,TRBV6-1,NA,NA,15,TGTGCCAGCAGTGAACAGGGAAACAACTACAATGAGCAGTTCTTC,CASSEQGNNYNEQFF
TRBJ2-7,TRBV15,NA,NA,15,TGTGCCACCAGCCCAGAGGGATCATCTACCTACGAGCAGTACTTC,CATSPEGSSTYEQYF
TRBJ2-5,TRBV7-9,NA,TRBD1,13,TGTGCCACTGGACAGGGGTCGCTAGAGACCCAGTACTTC,CATGQGSLETQYF
TRBJ2-1,TRBV5-1,once,TRBD2,18,TGCGCCAGCAGCCCAAGACTAGCGGGAGGGAGCTCCTACAATGAGCAGTTCTTC,CASSPRLAGGSSYNEQFF
TRBJ2-7,TRBV4-1,NA,TRBD2,17,TGCGCCAGCAGCCAAGTTGACTGGACTAGCGCATCCTACGAGCAGTACTTC,CASSQVDWTSASYEQYF
TRBJ1-2,TRBV11-1,NA,NA,13,TGTGCCAGCAGCTCGGACGACTGGGATGGCTACACCTTC,CASSSDDWDGYTF
TRBJ2-1,TRBV19,few,TRBD2,14,TGTGCCACTACTAGCGGGATCGGCTACAATGAGCAGTTCTTC,CATTSGIGYNEQFF
TRBJ2-7,TRBV2,few,NA,13,TGTGCCAGCAGTGGGACCGCCAGGCACGAGCAGTACTTC,CASSGTARHEQYF
TRBJ2-1,TRBV5-3,few,NA,11,TGTGCCAGAAGCTCTAACGATGAGCAGTTCTTC,CARSSNDEQFF
TRBJ2-1,TRBV7-9,NA,NA,14,TGTGCCAGCAGCTTTTTACAGGTATACAATGAGCAGTTCTTC,CASSFLQVYNEQFF
TRBJ2-7,TRBV7-2,NA,TRBD2,15,TGTGCCAGCAGCTTAGACCAGCTAGCGGGGGCCGAGCAGTACTTC,CASSLDQLAGAEQYF
TRBJ1-1,TRBV6-5,few,NA,15,TGTGCCAGCAGTTACTCAGGGAATGTGGGACCTGAAGCTTTCTTT,CASSYSGNVGPEAFF
TRBJ1-3,TRBV5-6,NA,NA,15,TGTGCCAGCAGCTTGGGGCCCAGGGCGGGAAACACCATATATTTT,CASSLGPRAGNTIYF
TRBJ2-7,TRBV27,NA,NA,13,TGTGCCAGCAGTCCAGGACTCCTTCTGGAGCAGTACTTC,CASSPGLLLEQYF
TRBJ1-2,TRBV27,NA,NA,15,TGTGCCAGCAGTTTTAGTCACAGGTTGAACTATGGCTACACCTTC,CASSFSHRLNYGYTF
TRBJ1-1,TRBV27,NA,NA,15,TGTGCCAGCAGTCCCCTGGTTACGGGGAACACTGAAGCTTTCTTT,CASSPLVTGNTEAFF
TRBJ2-1,TRBV10-1,once,NA,15,TGCGCCAGCAGTGAATTTAAGACAGGGAGGAATGAGCAGTTCTTC,CASSEFKTGRNEQFF
TRBJ2-1,TRBV4-1,NA,NA,12,TGCGCCAGCAGCCAAGGGAGCAATGAGCAGTTCTTC,CASSQGSNEQFF
TRBJ1-5,TRBV6-1,NA,NA,14,TGTGCCAGCAGTGAAGGAGGGGGCAATCAGCCCCAGCATTTT,CASSEGGGNQPQHF
TRBJ2-3,TRBV7-9,NA,NA,17,TGTGCCAGCAGCGCCCCCGAGCTTAGCGGTCGCACAGATACGCAGTATTTT,CASSAPELSGRTDTQYF
TRBJ2-7,TRBV28,NA,TRBD2,15,TGTGCCAGCAGCCACGGGGGGGCGGTCTCCTACGAGCAGTACTTC,CASSHGGAVSYEQYF
TRBJ2-2,TRBV12-5,NA,TRBD1,17,TGTGCTAGTGGTTTGGCTCCCGGGACAGGGGGCACCGGGGAGCTGTTTTTT,CASGLAPGTGGTGELFF
TRBJ2-1,TRBV7-9,NA,NA,11,TGTGCCAGCAGCTCCTTCAATGAGCAGTTCTTC,CASSSFNEQFF
TRBJ2-4,TRBV5-6,NA,TRBD2,18,TGTGCCAGCAGCCATGTAGCGGGAGTGACCCTAGCCAAAAACATTCAGTACTTC,CASSHVAGVTLAKNIQYF
TRBJ2-7,TRBV5-4,NA,NA,12,TGTGCCAGCAGCCGGGACGTGTACGAGCAGTACTTC,CASSRDVYEQYF
TRBJ1-3,TRBV9,NA,NA,15,TGTGCCAGCAGCTCAGAGGGGGGCTCTGGAAACACCATATATTTT,CASSSEGGSGNTIYF
TRBJ2-3,TRBV29-1,NA,TRBD2,16,TGCAGCGTGAACCCCGTAGCGGGAGGGCCCACAGATACGCAGTATTTT,CSVNPVAGGPTDTQYF
TRBJ1-3,TRBV4-1,once,NA,15,TGCGCCAGCAGCCAAGACCGAAGCTCTGGAAACACCATATATTTT,CASSQDRSSGNTIYF
TRBJ2-3,TRBV19,NA,NA,16,TGTGCCAGTAGTATTAGGGTAGGAGGGAGCACAGATACGCAGTATTTT,CASSIRVGGSTDTQYF
TRBJ2-1,TRBV7-9,NA,NA,11,TGTGCCACAAAATCCTACAATGAGCAGTTCTTC,CATKSYNEQFF
TRBJ2-1,TRBV18,NA,NA,14,TGTGCCAGCTCACCATATAACTTAGACAATGAGCAGTTCTTC,CASSPYNLDNEQFF
TRBJ2-1,TRBV27,NA,TRBD1,16,TGTGCCAGCAGTCCAGTTTGGGACAGAGCTTACAATGAGCAGTTCTTC,CASSPVWDRAYNEQFF
TRBJ1-2,TRBV4-1,NA,TRBD1,16,TGCGCCAGCAGCCAAGATCTGGGTACAGGGGCGGGTGGCTACACCTTC,CASSQDLGTGAGGYTF
TRBJ2-1,TRBV9,NA,NA,15,TGTGCCAGCAGTCCCGGCGGAGGTTCCTACAATGAGCAGTTCTTC,CASSPGGGSYNEQFF
TRBJ1-4,TRBV19,NA,NA,17,TGTGCCAGTAGTATAGATCGGCAGGGTATCGATAATGAAAAACTGTTTTTT,CASSIDRQGIDNEKLFF
TRBJ2-1,TRBV27,NA,TRBD2,17,TGTGCCAGCAGTTCAATTAGCGGGAGGACCTCCTACAATGAGCAGTTCTTC,CASSSISGRTSYNEQFF
TRBJ1-2,TRBV14,NA,NA,15,TGTGCCAGCAGCCCCCCTCGGACGGCTTCCTATGGCTACACCTTC,CASSPPRTASYGYTF
TRBJ2-2,TRBV27,few,NA,14,TGTGCCAGCAGTCATTCCAGGGTAACCGGGGAGCTGTTTTTT,CASSHSRVTGELFF
TRBJ2-1,TRBV7-9,NA,NA,16,TGTGCCAGCAGCCGACCGACAGTGAGCTCCTACAATGAGCAGTTCTTC,CASSRPTVSSYNEQFF
TRBJ2-7,TRBV5-1,NA,NA,11,TGCGCCAGCAGCCTGAACTACGAGCAGTACTTC,CASSLNYEQYF